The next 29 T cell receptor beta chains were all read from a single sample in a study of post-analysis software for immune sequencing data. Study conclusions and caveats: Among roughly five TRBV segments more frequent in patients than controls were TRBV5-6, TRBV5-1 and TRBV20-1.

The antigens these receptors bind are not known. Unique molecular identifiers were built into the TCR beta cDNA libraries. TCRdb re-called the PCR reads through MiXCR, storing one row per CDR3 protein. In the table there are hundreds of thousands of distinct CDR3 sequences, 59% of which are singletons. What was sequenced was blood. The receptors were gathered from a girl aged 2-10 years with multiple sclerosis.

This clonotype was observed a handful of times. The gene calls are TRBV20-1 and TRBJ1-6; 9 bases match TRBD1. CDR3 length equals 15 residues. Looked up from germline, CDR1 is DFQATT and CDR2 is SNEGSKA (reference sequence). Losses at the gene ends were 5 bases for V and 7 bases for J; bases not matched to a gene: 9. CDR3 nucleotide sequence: TGCAGTGCTTTCCGAGGGGGGACAGGGAATTCACCCCTCCACTTT. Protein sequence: CSAFRGGTGNSPLHF.

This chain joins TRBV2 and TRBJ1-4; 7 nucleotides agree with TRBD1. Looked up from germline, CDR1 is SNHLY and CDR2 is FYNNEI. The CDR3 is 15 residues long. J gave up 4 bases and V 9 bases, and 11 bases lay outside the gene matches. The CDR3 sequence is CASGDRDSSNEKLFF. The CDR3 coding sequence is TGTGCCAGTGGGGATAGGGACAGCAGTAATGAAAAACTGTTTTTT.

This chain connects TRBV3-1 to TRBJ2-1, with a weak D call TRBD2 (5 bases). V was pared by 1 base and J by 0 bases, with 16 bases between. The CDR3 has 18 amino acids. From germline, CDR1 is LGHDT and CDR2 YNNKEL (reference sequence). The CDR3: CASSQAPRGQRSYNEQFF. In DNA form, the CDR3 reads TGTGCCAGCAGCCAAGCCCCCCGAGGGCAGCGCTCCTACAATGAGCAGTTCTTC.

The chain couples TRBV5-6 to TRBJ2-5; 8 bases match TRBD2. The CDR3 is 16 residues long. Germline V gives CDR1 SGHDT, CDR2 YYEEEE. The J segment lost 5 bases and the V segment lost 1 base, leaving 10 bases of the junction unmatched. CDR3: CASSLLNGGAAETQYF. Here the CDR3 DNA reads TGTGCCAGCAGCTTGCTTAACGGGGGGGCAGCGGAGACCCAGTACTTC. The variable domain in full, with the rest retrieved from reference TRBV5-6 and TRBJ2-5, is DAGVTQSPTHLIKTRGQQVTLRCSPKSGHDTVSWYQQALGQGPQFIFQYYEEEERQRGNFPDRFSGHQFPNYSSELNVNALLLGDSALYLCASSLLNGGAAETQYFGPGTRLLVL.

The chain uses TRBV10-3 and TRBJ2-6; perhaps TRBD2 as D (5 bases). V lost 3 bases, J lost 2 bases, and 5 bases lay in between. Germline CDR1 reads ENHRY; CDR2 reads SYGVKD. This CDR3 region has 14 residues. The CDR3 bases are TGTGCCATCAGTGACGGGGCTGGGGCCAACGTCCTGACTTTC. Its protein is CAISDGAGANVLTF.

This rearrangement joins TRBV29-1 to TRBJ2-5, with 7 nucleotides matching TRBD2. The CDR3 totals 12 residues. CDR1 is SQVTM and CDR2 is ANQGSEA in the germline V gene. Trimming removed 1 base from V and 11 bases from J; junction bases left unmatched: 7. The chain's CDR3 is CSVEVVGGEQYF. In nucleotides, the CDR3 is TGCAGCGTTGAAGTAGTTGGGGGGGAGCAGTACTTC.

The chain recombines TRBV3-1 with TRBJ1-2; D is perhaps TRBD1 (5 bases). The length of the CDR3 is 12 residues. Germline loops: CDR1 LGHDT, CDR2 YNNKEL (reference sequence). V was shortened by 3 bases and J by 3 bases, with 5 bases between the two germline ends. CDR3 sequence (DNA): TGTGCCAGCAGCCAGGGGGACTATGGCTACACCTTC. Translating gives CASSQGDYGYTF. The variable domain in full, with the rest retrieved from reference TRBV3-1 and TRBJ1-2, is DTAVSQTPKYLVTQMGNDKSIKCEQNLGHDTMYWYKQDSKKFLKIMFSYNNKELIINETVPNRFSPKSPDKAHLNLHINSLELGDSAVYFCASSQGDYGYTFGSGTRLTVV.

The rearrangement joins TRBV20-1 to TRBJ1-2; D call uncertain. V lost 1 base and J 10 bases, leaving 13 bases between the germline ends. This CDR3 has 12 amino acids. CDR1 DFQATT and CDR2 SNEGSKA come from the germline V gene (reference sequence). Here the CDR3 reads CSARAPWGDYTF. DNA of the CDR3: TGCAGTGCTAGAGCCCCCTGGGGAGACTACACCTTC.

The CDR3 sequence is CATSDLHHRGREQYF. In DNA form, the CDR3 reads TGTGCCACCAGTGATTTGCACCACAGGGGACGCGAGCAGTACTTC. J is TRBJ2-7 and V is TRBV24-1; 7 bases match TRBD1. The CDR3 is 15 residues long. Trimming cost V 0 bases and J 6 bases; bases outside gene matches: 7. Germline CDR1 reads KGHDR; CDR2 reads SFDVKD.

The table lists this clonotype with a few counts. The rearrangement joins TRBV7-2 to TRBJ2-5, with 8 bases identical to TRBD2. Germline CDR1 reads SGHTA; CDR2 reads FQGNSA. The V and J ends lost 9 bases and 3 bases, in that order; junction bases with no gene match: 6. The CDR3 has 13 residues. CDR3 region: CASRGLAKETQYF. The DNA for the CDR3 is TGTGCCAGTCGTGGACTAGCAAAAGAGACCCAGTACTTC. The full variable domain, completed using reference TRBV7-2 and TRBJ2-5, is GAGVSQSPSNKVTEKGKDVELRCDPISGHTALYWYRQSLGQGLEFLIYFQGNSAPDKSGLPSDRFSAERTGGSVSTLTIQRTQQEDSAVYLCASRGLAKETQYFGPGTRLLVL.

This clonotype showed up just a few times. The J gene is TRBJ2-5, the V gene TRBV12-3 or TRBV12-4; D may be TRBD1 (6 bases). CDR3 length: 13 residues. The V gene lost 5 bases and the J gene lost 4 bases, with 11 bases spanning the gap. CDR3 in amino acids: CASSPIRGETQYF. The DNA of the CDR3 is TGTGCCAGCAGTCCCATCAGGGGAGAGACCCAGTACTTC.

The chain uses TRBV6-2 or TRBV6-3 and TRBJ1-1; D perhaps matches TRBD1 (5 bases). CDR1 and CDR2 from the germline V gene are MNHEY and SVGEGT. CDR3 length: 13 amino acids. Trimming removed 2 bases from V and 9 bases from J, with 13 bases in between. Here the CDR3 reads CASSYGARDKAFF. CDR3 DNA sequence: TGTGCCAGCAGTTACGGGGCACGAGACAAAGCTTTCTTT.

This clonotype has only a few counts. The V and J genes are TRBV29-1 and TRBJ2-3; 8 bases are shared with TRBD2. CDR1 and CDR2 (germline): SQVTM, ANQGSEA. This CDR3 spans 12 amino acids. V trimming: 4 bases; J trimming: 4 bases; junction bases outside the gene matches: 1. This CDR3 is CSVGGRPDTQYF. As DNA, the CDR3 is TGCAGCGTTGGCGGGAGGCCAGATACGCAGTATTTT.

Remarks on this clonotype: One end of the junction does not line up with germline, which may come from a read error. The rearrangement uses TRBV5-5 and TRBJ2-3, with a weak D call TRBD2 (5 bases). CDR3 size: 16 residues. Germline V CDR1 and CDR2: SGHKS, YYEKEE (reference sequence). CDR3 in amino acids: CANSSTVGSSTDTQYF. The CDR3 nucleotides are TGTGCCAACAGCTCCACAGTGGGGAGTAGCACAGATACGCAGTATTTT.

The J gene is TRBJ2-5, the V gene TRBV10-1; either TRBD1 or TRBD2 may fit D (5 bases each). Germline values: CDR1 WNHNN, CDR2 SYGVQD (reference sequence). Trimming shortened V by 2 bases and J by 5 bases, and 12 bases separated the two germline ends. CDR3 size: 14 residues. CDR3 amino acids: CASSERGPLETQYF. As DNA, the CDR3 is TGCGCCAGCAGTGAGAGGGGACCTTTGGAGACCCAGTACTTC.

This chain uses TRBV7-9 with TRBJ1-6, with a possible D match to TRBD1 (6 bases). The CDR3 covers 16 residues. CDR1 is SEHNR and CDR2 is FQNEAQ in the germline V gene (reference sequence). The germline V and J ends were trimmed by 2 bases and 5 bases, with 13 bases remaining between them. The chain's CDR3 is CASSLLGGRDNSPLHF. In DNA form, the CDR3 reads TGTGCCAGCAGCTTATTAGGGGGTAGAGATAATTCACCCCTCCACTTT.

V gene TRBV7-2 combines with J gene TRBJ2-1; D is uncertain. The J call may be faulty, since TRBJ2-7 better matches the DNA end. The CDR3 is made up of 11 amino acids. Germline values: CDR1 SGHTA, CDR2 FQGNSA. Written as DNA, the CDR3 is TGTGCCAGCAGCAAATACAATGAGCAGTACTTC. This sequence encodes CASSKYNEQYF.

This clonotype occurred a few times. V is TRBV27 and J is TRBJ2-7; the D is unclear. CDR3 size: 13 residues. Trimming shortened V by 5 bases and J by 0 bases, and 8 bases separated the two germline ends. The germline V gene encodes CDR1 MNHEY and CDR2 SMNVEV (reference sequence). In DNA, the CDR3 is TGTGCCAGCAGTCCACGGGCCTCCTACGAGCAGTACTTC. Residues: CASSPRASYEQYF.

The CDR3 sequence is CATESSGTGRNKQFF. CDR3 bases: TGTGCCACCGAGAGCTCCGGGACAGGGAGGAATAAGCAGTTCTTC. This rearrangement joins TRBV24-1 to TRBJ2-1; 9 nucleotides agree with TRBD1. There are 15 residues in the CDR3. CDR1 and CDR2 (germline): KGHDR, SFDVKD. V trimming: 9 bases; J trimming: 11 bases; junction bases outside the gene matches: 16.

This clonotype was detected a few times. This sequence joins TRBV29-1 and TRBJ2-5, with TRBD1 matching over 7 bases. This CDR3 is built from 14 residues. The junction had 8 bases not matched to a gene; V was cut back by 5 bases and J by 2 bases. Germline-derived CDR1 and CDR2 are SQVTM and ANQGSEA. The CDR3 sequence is CSVLPTGTQETQYF. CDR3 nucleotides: TGCAGCGTTCTACCGACAGGGACACAAGAGACCCAGTACTTC. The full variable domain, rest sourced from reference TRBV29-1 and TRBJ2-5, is SAVISQKPSRDICQRGTSLTIQCQVDSQVTMMFWYRQQPGQSLTLIATANQGSEATYESGFVIDKFPISRPNLTFSTLTVSNMSPEDSSIYLCSVLPTGTQETQYFGPGTRLLVL.

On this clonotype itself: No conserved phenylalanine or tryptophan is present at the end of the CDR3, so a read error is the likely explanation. CDR3 sequence reads: CASSPPGFYGYTS. The CDR3 DNA follows: TGTGCCAGCAGCCCACCAGGGTTCTATGGCTACACCTCC. The chain recombines TRBV7-2 with TRBJ1-2; tentative D call: TRBD1 (5 bases). CDR3 length: 13 amino acids. V was pared by 5 bases and J by 4 bases, with 11 bases between. Germline CDR1 reads SGHTA; CDR2 reads FQGNSA.

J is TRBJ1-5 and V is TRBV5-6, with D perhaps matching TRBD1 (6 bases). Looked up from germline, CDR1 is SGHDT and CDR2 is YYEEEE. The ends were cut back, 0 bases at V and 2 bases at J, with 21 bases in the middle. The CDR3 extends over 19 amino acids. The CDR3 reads CASSLGPRTARGGNQPQHF. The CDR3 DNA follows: TGTGCCAGCAGCTTGGGGCCTCGGACAGCCCGGGGGGGCAATCAGCCCCAGCATTTT.

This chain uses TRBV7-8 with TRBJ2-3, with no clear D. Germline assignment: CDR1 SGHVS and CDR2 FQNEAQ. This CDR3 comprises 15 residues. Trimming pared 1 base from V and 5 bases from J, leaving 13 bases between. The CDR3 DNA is TGTGCCAGCAGCTTAGAAAGACGAGGCGGAGATACGCAGTATTTT. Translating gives CASSLERRGGDTQYF.

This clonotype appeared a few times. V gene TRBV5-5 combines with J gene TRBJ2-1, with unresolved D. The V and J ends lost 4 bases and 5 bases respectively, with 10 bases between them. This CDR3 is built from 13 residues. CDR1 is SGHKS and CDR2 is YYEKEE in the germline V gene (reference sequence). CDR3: CASSLPKNNEQFF. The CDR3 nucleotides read TGTGCCAGCAGCCTACCTAAGAACAATGAGCAGTTCTTC.

CDR3 in DNA: TGCAGTGCTAGGACAGGGGAAGCCTACGAGCAGTACTTC. Encoded protein: CSARTGEAYEQYF. The chain recombines TRBV20-1 with TRBJ2-7; 8 nucleotides agree with TRBD1. The CDR3 spans 13 residues. V was clipped by 3 bases and J by 2 bases; unmatched bases: 3. From germline, CDR1 is DFQATT and CDR2 SNEGSKA (reference sequence).

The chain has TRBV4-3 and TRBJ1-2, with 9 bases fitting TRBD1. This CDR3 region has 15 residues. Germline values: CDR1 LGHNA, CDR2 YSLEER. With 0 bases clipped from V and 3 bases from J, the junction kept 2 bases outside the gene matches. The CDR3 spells CASSQDGQGHYGYTF. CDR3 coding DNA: TGCGCCAGCAGCCAAGATGGACAGGGGCACTATGGCTACACCTTC.

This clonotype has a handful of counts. The CDR3 DNA reads as TGCAGTGCCAGTCTAGCGGGGGTCCGTACGGGGTCCCAGTACTTC. Amino acids: CSASLAGVRTGSQYF. The chain carries TRBV20-1 and TRBJ2-5; 10 bases match TRBD2. The CDR3 spans 15 residues. V lost 6 bases to trimming and J lost 9 bases; unmatched junction nucleotides: 16. Germline assignment: CDR1 DFQATT and CDR2 SNEGSKA (reference sequence).

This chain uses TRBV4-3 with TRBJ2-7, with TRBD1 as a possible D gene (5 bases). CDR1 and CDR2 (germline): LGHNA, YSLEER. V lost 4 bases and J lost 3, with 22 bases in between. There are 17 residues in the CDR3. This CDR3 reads CASSLISDIKPIYEQYF. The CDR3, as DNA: TGCGCCAGCAGCCTTATATCGGACATAAAACCTATCTACGAGCAGTACTTC.

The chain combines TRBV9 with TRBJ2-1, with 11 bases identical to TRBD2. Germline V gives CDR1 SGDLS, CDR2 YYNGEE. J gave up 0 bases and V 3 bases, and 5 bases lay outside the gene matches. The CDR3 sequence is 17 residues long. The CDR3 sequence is CASSGTSGLPSYNEQFF. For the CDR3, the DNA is TGTGCCAGCAGCGGGACTAGCGGGTTACCCTCCTACAATGAGCAGTTCTTC. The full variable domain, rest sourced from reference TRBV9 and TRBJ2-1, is DSGVTQTPKHLITATGQRVTLRCSPRSGDLSVYWYQQSLDQGLQFLIQYYNGEERAKGNILERFSAQQFPDLHSELNLSSLELGDSALYFCASSGTSGLPSYNEQFFGPGTRLTVL.